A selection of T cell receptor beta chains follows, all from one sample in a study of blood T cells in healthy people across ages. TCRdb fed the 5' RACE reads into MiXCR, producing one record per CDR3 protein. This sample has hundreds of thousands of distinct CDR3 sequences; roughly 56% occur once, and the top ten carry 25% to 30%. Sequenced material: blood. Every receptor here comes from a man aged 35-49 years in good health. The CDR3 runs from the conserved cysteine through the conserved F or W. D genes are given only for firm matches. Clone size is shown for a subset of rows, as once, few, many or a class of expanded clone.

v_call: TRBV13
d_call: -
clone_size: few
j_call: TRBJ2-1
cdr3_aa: CASSLGVRGNEQFF
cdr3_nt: TGTGCCAGCAGCTTAGGAGTCCGGGGCAATGAGCAGTTCTTC

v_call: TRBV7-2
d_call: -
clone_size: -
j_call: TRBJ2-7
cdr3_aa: CASSGGGPDEQYF
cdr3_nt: TGTGCCAGCAGCGGTGGAGGGCCGGACGAGCAGTACTTC

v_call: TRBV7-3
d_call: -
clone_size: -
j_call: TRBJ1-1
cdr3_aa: CASSLYLDTEAFF
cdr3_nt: TGTGCCAGCAGCTTATACCTGGACACTGAAGCTTTCTTT

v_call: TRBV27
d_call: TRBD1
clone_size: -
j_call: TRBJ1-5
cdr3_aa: CASSPRVEGQGWNQPQHF
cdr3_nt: TGTGCCAGCAGTCCAAGGGTGGAGGGACAGGGGTGGAATCAGCCCCAGCATTTT

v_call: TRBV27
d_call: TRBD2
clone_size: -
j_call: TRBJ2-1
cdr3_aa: CASSQKIAGPYNEQFF
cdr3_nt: TGTGCCAGCAGCCAAAAAATAGCGGGCCCCTACAATGAGCAGTTCTTC

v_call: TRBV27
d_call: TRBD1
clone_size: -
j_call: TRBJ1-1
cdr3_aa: CASSLSWTGITEAFF
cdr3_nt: TGTGCCAGCAGTCTCTCATGGACAGGGATCACTGAAGCTTTCTTT

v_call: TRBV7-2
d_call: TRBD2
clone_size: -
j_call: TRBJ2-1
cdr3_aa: CASSLGRSGRPNEQFF
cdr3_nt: TGTGCCAGCAGCTTAGGGAGAAGCGGGAGACCAAATGAGCAGTTCTTC

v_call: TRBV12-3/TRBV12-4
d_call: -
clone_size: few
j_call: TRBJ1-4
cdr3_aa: CASSTREREEKLFF
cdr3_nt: TGTGCCAGCAGTACCAGGGAAAGGGAGGAAAAACTGTTTTTT

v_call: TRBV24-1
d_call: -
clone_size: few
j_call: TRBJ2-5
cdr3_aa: CATSDLSTRETQYF
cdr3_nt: TGTGCCACCAGTGATCTGTCGACCCGAGAGACCCAGTACTTC

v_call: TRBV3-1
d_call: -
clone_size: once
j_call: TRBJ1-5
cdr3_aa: CASSQDVGNQPQHF
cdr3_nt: TGTGCCAGCAGCCAAGATGTTGGCAATCAGCCCCAGCATTTT

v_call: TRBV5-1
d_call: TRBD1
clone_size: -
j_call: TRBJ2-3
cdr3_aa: CASSSWTGGGTDTQYF
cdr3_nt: TGCGCCAGCAGCTCCTGGACAGGGGGTGGCACAGATACGCAGTATTTT

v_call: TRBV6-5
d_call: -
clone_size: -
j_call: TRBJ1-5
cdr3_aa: CASSYRGPYSNQPQHF
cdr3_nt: TGTGCCAGCAGTTACCGCGGACCCTATAGCAATCAGCCCCAGCATTTT

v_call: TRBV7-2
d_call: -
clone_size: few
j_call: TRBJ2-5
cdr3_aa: CASSLAPQRDKTQYF
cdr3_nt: TGTGCCAGCAGCTTAGCGCCCCAGAGAGATAAGACCCAGTACTTC

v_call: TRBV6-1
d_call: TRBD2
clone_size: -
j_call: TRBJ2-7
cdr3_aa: CASSETSGRATYEQYF
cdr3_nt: TGTGCCAGCAGTGAAACTAGCGGGAGGGCCACCTACGAGCAGTACTTC

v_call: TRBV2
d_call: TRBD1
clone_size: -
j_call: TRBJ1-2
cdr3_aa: CASRGDREVDGYTF
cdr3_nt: TGTGCCAGCAGGGGGGACAGGGAGGTAGATGGCTACACCTTC

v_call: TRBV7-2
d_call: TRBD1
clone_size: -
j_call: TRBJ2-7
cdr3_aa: CASTKGDRRHEQYF
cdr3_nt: TGTGCCAGCACAAAGGGGGACAGGCGCCACGAGCAGTACTTC

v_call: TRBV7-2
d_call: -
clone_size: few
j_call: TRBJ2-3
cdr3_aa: CASSLMTLGDTQYF
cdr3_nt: TGTGCCAGCAGCTTAATGACGCTGGGAGATACGCAGTATTTT

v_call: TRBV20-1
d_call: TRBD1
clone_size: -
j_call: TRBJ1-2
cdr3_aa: CSARDRDREPGGGYTF
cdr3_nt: TGCAGTGCTAGAGATAGGGACAGGGAGCCTGGGGGTGGCTACACCTTC

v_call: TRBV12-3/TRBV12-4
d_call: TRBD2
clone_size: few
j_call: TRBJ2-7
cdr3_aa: CASSPSGRLGQYF
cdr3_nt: TGTGCCAGCAGTCCCAGCGGGAGGCTTGGGCAGTACTTC

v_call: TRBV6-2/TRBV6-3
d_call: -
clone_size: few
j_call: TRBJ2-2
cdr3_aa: CASSYYPTGELFF
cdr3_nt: TGTGCCAGCAGTTACTACCCGACCGGGGAGCTGTTTTTT

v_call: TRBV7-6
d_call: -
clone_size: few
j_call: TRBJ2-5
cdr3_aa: CASSKYTPTEELQETQYF
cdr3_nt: TGTGCCAGCAGTAAATACACCCCTACGGAAGAACTCCAAGAGACCCAGTACTTC

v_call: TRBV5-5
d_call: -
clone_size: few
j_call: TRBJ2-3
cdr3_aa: CASSSSTVPGRTDTQYF
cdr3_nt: TGTGCCAGCAGCTCTTCAACTGTACCCGGACGGACAGATACGCAGTATTTT

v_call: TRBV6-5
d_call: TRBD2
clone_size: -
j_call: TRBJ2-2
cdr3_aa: CASTGRATGELFF
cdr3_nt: TGTGCCAGCACCGGGAGGGCGACCGGGGAGCTGTTTTTT

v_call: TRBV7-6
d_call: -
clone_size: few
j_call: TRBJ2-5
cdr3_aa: CASSSPAEGRGETQYF
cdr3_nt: TGTGCCAGCAGCTCGCCCGCTGAGGGTAGGGGAGAGACCCAGTACTTC

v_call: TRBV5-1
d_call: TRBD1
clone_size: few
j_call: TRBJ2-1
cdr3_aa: CASSLAGTGGGEQFF
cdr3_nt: TGCGCCAGCAGCTTGGCCGGGACAGGGGGGGGTGAGCAGTTCTTC

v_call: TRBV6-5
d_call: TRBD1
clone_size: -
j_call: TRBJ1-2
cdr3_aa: CASSYSGQGYGNGYTF
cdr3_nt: TGTGCCAGCAGTTACTCCGGACAGGGTTACGGAAATGGCTACACCTTC

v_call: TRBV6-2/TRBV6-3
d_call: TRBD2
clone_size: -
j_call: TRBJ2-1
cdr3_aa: CASSSGTSRTLQFF
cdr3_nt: TGTGCCAGCAGTTCCGGGACTAGCAGGACTCTGCAGTTCTTC

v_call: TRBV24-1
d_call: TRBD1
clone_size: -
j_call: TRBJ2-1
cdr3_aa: CATSDLRDRYNEQFF
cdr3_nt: TGTGCCACCAGTGATTTACGGGACAGGTACAATGAGCAGTTCTTC

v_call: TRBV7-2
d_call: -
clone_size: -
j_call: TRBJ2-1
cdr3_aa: CASSPVNNGQFF
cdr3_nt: TGTGCCAGCAGCCCCGTAAACAATGGGCAGTTCTTC

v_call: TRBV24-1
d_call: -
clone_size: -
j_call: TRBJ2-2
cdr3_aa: CAIGRQSESNTGELFF
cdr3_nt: TGTGCCATCGGGAGACAGTCAGAGTCGAACACCGGGGAGCTGTTTTTT

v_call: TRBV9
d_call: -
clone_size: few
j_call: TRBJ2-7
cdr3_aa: CASSVASDNEQYF
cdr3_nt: TGTGCCAGCAGCGTAGCCAGCGACAATGAGCAGTACTTC

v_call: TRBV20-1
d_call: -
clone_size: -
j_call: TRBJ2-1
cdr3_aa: CSGASHTSYNEQFF
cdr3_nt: TGCAGTGGAGCTAGCCACACTAGCTACAATGAGCAGTTCTTC

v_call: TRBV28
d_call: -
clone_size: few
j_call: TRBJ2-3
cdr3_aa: CASSLAGPKPDTQYF
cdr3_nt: TGTGCCAGCAGTTTAGCGGGACCAAAGCCAGATACGCAGTATTTT

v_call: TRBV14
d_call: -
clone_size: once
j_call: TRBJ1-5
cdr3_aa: CASSQDAPGEGQPQHF
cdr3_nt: TGTGCCAGCAGCCAAGACGCTCCAGGGGAAGGTCAGCCCCAGCATTTT

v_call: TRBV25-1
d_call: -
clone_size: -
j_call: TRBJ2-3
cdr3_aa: CASSPGEGDTQYF
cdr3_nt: TGTGCCAGCAGCCCAGGGGAAGGAGATACGCAGTATTTT

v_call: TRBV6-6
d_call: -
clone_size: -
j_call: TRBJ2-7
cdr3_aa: CASGRGQWEQYF
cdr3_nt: TGTGCCAGCGGCCGGGGACAATGGGAGCAGTACTTC

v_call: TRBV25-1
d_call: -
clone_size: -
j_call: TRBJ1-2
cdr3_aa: CASRSGRGLTYGYTF
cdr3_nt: TGTGCCAGCAGGTCGGGTAGAGGCTTAACCTATGGCTACACCTTC

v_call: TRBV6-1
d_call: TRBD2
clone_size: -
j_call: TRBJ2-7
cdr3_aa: CATGGRLAPAELGYEQYF
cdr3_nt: TGTGCCACCGGAGGACGACTAGCCCCAGCCGAGCTTGGCTACGAGCAGTACTTC

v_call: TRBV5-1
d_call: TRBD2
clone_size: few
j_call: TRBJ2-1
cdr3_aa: CASRGLGDEQFF
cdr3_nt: TGCGCCAGCCGGGGACTAGGCGATGAGCAGTTCTTC

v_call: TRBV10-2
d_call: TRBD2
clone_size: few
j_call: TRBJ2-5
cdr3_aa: CASSEYSGRGRETQYF
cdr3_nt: TGCGCCAGCAGTGAATACAGCGGGAGGGGGCGAGAGACCCAGTACTTC

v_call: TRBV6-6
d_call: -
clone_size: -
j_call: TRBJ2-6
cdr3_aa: CASSYRAGANVLTF
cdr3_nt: TGTGCCAGCAGTTACCGGGCCGGGGCCAACGTCCTGACTTTC

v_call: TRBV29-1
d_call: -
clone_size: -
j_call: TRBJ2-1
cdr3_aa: CSVVLNEQFF
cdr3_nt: TGCAGCGTGGTGCTCAATGAGCAGTTCTTC